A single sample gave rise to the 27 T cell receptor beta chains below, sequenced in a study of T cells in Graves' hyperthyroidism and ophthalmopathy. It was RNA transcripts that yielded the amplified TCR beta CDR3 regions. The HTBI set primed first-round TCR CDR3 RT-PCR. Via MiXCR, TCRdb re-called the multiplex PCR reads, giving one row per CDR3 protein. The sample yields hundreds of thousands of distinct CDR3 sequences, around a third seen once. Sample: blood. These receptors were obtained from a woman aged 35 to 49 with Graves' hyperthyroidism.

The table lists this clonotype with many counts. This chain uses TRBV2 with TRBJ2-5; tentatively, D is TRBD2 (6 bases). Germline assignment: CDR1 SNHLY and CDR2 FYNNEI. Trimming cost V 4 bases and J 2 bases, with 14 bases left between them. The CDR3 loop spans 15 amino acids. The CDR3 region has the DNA TGTGCCAGCAGTGGAGGAGGGAGTCGGCAAGAGACCCAGTACTTC. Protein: CASSGGGSRQETQYF.

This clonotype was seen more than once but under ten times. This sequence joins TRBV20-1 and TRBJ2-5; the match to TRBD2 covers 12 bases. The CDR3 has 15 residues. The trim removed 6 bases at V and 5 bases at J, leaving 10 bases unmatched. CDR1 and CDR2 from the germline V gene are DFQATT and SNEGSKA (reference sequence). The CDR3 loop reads CSAGALAGGPETQYF. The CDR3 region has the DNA TGCAGTGCCGGGGCGCTAGCGGGGGGGCCGGAGACCCAGTACTTC.

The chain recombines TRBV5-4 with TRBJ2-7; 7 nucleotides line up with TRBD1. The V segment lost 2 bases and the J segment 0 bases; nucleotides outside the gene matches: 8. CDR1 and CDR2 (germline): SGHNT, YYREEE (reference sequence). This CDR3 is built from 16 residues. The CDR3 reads CASSLRGLGNSYEQYF. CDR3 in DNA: TGTGCCAGCAGCTTAAGGGGGCTTGGAAACTCCTACGAGCAGTACTTC.

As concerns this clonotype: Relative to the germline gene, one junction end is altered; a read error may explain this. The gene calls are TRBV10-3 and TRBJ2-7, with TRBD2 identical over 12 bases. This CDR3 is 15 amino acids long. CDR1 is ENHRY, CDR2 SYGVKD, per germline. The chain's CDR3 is CASRGRLAGEREQCF. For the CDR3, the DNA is TGTGCCAGCAGGGGGAGACTAGCGGGGGAGCGCGAGCAGTGCTTC.

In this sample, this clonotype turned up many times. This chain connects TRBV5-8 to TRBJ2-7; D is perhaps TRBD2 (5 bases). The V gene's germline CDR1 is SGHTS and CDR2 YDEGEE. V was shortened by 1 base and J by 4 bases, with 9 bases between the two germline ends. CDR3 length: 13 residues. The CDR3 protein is CASSLRSAYEQYF. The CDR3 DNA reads TGTGCCAGCAGCTTGCGTAGCGCGTACGAGCAGTACTTC.

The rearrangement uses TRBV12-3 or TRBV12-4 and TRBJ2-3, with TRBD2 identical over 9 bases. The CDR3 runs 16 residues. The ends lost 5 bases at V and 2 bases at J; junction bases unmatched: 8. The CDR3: CASSLRTSATTDTQYF. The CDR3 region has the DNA TGTGCCAGCAGTCTTCGGACTAGCGCCACCACAGATACGCAGTATTTT.

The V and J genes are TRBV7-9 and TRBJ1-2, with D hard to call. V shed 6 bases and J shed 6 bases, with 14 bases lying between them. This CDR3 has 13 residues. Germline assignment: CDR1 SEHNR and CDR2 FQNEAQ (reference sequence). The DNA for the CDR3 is TGTGCCAGCAGTACTATTAATCACAATGGCTACACCTTC. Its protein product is CASSTINHNGYTF.

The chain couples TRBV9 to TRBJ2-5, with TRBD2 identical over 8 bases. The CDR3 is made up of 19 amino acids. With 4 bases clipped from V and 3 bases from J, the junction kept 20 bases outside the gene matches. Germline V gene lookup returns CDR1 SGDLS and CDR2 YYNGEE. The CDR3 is CASSLWGGGRKNEKETQYF. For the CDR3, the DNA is TGTGCCAGCAGCTTATGGGGAGGCGGGAGGAAGAACGAGAAAGAGACCCAGTACTTC.

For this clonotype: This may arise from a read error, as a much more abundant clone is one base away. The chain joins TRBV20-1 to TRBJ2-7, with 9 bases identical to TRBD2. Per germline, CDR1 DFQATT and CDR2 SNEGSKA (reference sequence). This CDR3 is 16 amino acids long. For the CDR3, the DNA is TGCAGTGCTCCCGGGACTAGCTCTCCTCGCGACTACGGGCAGTACTTC. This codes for CSAPGTSSPRDYGQYF.

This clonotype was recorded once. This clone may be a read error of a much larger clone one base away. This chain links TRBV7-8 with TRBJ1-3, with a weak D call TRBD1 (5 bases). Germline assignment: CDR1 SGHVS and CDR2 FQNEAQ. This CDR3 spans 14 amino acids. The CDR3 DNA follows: TGTGCCAGCAGCTTGGGGGTCGGTGGAAACATCATATATTTT. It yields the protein CASSLGVGGNIIYF.

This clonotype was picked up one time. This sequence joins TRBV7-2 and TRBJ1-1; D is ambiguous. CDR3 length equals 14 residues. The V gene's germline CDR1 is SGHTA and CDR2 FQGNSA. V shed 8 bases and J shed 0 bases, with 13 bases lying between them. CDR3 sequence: CASSFKPLNTEAFF. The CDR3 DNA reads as TGTGCCAGCTCCTTCAAGCCCCTGAACACTGAAGCTTTCTTT.

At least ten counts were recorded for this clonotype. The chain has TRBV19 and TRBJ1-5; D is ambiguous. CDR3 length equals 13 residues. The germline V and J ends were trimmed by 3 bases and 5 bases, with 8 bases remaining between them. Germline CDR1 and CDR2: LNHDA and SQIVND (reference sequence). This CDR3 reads CASSIQPDQPQHF. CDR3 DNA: TGTGCCAGTAGTATTCAGCCGGATCAGCCCCAGCATTTT.

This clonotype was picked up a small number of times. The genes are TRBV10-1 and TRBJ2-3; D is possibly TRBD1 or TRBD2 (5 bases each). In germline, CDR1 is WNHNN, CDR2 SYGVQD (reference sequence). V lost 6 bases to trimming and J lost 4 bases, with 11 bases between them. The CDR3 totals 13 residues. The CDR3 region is CASRPQGADTQYF. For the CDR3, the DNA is TGCGCCAGCAGGCCGCAGGGAGCAGATACGCAGTATTTT.

The CDR3: CASSSLRTAPYEQYF. DNA for the CDR3: TGTGCCAGCAGTTCTCTAAGGACAGCCCCCTACGAGCAGTACTTC. The genes are TRBV6-2 or TRBV6-3 and TRBJ2-7; TRBD1 might be the D (6 bases). Trimming took off 4 bases at V and 2 bases at J, with 15 bases between the two ends. CDR3 length equals 15 residues. In germline, CDR1 is MNHEY, CDR2 SVGEGT.

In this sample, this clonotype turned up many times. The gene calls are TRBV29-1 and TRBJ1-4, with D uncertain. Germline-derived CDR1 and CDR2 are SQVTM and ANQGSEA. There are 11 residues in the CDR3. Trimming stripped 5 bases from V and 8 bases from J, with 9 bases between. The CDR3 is CSVWFREKLFF. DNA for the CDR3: TGCAGCGTTTGGTTTCGGGAAAAACTGTTTTTT.

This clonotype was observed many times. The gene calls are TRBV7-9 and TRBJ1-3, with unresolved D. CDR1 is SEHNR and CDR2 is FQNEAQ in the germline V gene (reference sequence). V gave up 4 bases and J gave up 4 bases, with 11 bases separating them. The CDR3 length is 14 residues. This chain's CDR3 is CASSSAPRGNTIYF. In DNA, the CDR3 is TGTGCCAGCAGCTCCGCCCCGAGGGGAAACACCATATATTTT.

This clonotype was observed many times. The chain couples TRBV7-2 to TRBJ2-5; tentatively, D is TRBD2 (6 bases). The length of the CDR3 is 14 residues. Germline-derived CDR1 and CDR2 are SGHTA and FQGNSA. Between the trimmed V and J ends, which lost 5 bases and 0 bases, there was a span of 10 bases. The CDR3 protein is CASSIQRDQETQYF. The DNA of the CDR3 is TGTGCCAGCAGCATTCAGCGGGACCAAGAGACCCAGTACTTC.

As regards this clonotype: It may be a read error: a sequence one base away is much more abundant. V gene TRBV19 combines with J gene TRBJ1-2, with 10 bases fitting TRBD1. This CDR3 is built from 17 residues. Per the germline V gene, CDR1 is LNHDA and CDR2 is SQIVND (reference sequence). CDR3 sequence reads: CAGSMGASTGGNYGYTF. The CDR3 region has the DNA TGTGCCGGTAGTATGGGAGCCTCGACAGGGGGCAACTATGGCTACACCTTC.

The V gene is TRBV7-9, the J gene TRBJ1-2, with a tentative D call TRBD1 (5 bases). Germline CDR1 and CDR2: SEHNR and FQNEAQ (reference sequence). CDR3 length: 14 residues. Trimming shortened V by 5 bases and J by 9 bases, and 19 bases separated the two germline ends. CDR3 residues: CASSPVGGHDSYTF. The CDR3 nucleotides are TGTGCCAGCAGCCCGGTCGGGGGTCATGATAGCTACACCTTC.

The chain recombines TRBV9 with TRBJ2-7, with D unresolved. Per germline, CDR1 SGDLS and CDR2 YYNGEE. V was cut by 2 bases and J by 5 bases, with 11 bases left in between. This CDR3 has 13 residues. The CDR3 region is CASSVSLGNEQYF. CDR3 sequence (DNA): TGTGCCAGCAGCGTTTCCCTTGGGAACGAGCAGTACTTC.

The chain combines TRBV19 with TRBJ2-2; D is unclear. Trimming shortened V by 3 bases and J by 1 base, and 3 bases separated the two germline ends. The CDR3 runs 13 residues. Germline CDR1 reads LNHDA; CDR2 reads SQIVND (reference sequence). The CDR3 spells CASSIQNTGELFF. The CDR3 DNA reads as TGTGCCAGTAGTATCCAGAACACCGGGGAGCTGTTTTTT.

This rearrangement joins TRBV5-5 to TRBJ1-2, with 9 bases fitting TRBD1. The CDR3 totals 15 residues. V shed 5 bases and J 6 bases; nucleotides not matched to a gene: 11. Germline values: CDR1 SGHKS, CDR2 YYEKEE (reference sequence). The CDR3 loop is CASSALSDRGDGYTF. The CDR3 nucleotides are TGTGCCAGCAGTGCCCTCTCGGACAGGGGAGATGGCTACACCTTC.

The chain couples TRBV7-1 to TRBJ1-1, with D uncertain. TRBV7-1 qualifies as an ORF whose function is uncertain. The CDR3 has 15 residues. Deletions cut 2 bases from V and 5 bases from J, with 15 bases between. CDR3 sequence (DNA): TGTGCCAGCAGCTCACCACCGAATGCGGGTACTGAAGCTTTCTTT. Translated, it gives CASSSPPNAGTEAFF.

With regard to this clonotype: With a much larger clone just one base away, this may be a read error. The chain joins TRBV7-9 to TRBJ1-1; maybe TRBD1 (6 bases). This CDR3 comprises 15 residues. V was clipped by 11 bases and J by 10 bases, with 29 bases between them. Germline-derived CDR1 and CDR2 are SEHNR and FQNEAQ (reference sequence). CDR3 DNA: TGTGCCGGCTCTTCGCCCGGGATAACAGGGCAATCAGCTTTCTTT. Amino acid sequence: CAGSSPGITGQSAFF.

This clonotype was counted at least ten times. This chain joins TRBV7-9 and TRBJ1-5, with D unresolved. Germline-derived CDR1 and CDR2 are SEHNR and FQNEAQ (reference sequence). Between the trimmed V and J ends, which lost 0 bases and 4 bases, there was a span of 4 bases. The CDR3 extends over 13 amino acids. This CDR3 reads CASSLAYNQPQHF. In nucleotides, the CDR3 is TGTGCCAGCAGCTTAGCCTATAATCAGCCCCAGCATTTT.

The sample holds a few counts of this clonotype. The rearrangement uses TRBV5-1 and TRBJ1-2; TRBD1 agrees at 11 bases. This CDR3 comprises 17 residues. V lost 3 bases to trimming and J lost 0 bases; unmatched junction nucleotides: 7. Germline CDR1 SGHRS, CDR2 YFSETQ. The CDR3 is CASSWAGQGVSNYGYTF. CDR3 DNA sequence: TGCGCCAGCAGCTGGGCGGGACAGGGGGTATCTAACTATGGCTACACCTTC. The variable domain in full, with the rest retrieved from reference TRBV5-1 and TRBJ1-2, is KAGVTQTPRYLIKTRGQQVTLSCSPISGHRSVSWYQQTPGQGLQFLFEYFSETQRNKGNFPGRFSGRQFSNSRSEMNVSTLELGDSALYLCASSWAGQGVSNYGYTFGSGTRLTVV.

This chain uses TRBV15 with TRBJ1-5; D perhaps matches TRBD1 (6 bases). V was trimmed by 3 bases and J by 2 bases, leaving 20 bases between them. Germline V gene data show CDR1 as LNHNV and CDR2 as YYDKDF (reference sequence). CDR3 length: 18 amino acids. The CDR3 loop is CATSSPFWGAKGNQPQHF. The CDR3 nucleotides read TGTGCCACCAGCAGTCCCTTTTGGGGGGCTAAGGGCAATCAGCCCCAGCATTTT.